What follows is one T cell receptor beta chain and its context. Its cognate antigen has yet to be identified. It has no much larger one-base neighbor in the sample; base qualities were not kept. The data belong to a study of blood T cell repertoires in COVID-19 (dated by TCRdb to about 2020). Describing the broader study: The collaborator samples originated in the United States, Italy and Spain and spanned the acute and convalescent phases of COVID-19. The prospective study material was composed of cDNA or gDNA derived from T cells, B-cell-depleted T cells, or PBMCs. The dataset comprised deeply sampled blood TCRbeta repertoires from subjects exposed to, actively infected with, or recovered from COVID-19. The repertoires were released in a freely available public database intended as a resource for research on the immune response to SARS-CoV-2. The samples were drawn from two sources: the first 160 participants of the ongoing ImmuneRACE study, and 1,000 to 1,500 subjects contributed by 6 global collaborators. Sample metadata almost always included a de-identified subject ID, COVID-19 status, age in years and sex. HLA class I and class II types, where available, came from metadata supplied by the sample provider rather than from assay-based typing. Results the study describes overall, beyond this receptor: The amount of clinical and demographic metadata varied by source and participant and was provided uncurated.

The immunoSEQ Assay, a bias-controlled multiplex PCR, was used to amplify TCRbeta CDR3 regions from genomic DNA. Per the original workflow: The number of nucleated cells in each sample was estimated from the amplification of reference gene primers within the assay. Sequence reads were collapsed and filtered to measure the absolute abundance of every unique TCRbeta CDR3 rearrangement. For each sample, productive Simpson clonality was calculated as the square root of Simpson's diversity index over productive rearrangements. TCRdb mirrors the immuneACCESS table, restricted to in-frame sequences. Some clones are absent from its copies; in checked studies, under half trace to an unresolved V gene, and the reason for the others is unknown. V and J calls and clone size are those listed in that table; D and trimming were worked out from the DNA. The sample has over 110,000 clones on record, around 88% of them singletons. Roughly 30% of the sample belongs to the ten largest clones.

Whole blood was collected in K2EDTA tubes by collaborating institutions according to the institutions' own protocols. For TCRbeta analysis, collaborators shipped samples in one of three forms: frozen whole blood, isolated PBMCs, or DNA extracted from either of those sample types. The CDR3 goes from the cysteine to the phenylalanine over 12 residues. Just the 36-base CDR3 DNA is kept, in frame starting at base 1. In the germline V gene, CDR1 corresponds to SQVTM and CDR2 to ANQGSEA. Trimming leaves V shorter by 7 bases and J shorter by 3 bases, with the junction holding 4 bases beyond the gene matches.

Source material: peripheral blood. The sequence was obtained from a human donor in a cohort sampled during active COVID-19. This chain joins TRBV29-1 to TRBJ1-1, with 8 bases in between that match TRBD1. The CDR3 region: CSAGQGYTEAFF. At the DNA level, the sequence is TGCAGCGCTGGACAGGGCTACACTGAAGCTTTCTTT. Reference TRBV29-1 and TRBJ1-1 genes cover what lies past the CDR3, so the full variable domain is SAVISQKPSRDICQRGTSLTIQCQVDSQVTMMFWYRQQPGQSLTLIATANQGSEATYESGFVIDKFPISRPNLTFSTLTVSNMSPEDSSIYLCSAGQGYTEAFFGQGTRLTVV.